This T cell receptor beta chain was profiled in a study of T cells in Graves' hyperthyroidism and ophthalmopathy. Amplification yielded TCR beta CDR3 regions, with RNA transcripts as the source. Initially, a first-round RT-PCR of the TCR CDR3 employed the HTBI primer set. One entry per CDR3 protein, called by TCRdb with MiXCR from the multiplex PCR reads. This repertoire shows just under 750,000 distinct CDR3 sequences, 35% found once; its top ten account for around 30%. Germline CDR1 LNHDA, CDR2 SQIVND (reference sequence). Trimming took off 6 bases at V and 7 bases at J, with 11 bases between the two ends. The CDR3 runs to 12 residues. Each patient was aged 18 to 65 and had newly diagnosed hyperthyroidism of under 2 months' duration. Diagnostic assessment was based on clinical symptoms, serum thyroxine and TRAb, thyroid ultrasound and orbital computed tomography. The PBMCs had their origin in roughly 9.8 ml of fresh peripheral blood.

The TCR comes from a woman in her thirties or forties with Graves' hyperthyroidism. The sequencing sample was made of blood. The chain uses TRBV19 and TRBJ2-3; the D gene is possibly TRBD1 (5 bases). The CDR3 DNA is TGTGCCAGTAGCACAGGTTGGAATACGCAGTATTTT. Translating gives CASSTGWNTQYF. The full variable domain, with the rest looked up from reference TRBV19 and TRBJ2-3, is DGGITQSPKYLFRKEGQNVTLSCEQNLNHDAMYWYRQDPGQGLRLIYYSQIVNDFQKGDIAEGYSVSREKKESFPLTVTSAQKNPTAFYLCASSTGWNTQYFGPGTRLTVL.